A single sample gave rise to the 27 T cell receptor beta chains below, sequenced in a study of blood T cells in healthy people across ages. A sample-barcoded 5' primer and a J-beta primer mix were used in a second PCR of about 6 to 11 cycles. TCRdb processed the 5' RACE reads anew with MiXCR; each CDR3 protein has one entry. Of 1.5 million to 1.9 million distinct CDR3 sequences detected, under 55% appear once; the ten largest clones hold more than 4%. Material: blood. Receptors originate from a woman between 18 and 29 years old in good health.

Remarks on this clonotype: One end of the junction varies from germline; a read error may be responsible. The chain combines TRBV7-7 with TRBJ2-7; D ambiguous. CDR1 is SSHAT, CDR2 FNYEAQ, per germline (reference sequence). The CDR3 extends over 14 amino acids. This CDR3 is CASSLTEMSTEQYF. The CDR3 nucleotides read TGTGCTAGCAGCTTAACCGAGATGTCGACCGAGCAGTACTTC.

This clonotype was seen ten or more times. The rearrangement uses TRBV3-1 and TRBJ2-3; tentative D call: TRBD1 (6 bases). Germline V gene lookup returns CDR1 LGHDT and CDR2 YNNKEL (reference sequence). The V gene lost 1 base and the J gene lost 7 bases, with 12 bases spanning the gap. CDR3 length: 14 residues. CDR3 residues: CASSQGGLEYTQYF. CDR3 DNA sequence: TGTGCCAGCAGCCAAGGGGGGCTTGAATATACGCAGTATTTT.

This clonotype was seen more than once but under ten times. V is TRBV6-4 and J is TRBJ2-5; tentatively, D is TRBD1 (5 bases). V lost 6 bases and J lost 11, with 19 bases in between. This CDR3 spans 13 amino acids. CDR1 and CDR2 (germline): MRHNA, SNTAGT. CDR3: CASSLTEYNEQYF. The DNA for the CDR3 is TGTGCCAGCAGCCTGACAGAGTACAATGAGCAGTACTTC.

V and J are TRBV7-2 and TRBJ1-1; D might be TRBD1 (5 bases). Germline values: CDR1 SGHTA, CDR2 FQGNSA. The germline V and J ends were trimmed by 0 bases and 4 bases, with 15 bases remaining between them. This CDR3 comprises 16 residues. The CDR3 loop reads CASSLATVGRGTEAFF. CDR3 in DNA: TGTGCCAGCAGCTTAGCCACTGTCGGAAGGGGCACTGAAGCTTTCTTT.

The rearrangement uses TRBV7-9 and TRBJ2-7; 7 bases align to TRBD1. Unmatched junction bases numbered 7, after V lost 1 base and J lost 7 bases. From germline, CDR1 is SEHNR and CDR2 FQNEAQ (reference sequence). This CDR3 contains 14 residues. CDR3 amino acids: CASSLGITGAEQYF. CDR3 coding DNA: TGTGCCAGCAGCTTAGGGATCACAGGGGCAGAGCAGTACTTC. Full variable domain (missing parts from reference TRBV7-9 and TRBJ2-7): DTGVSQNPRHKITKRGQNVTFRCDPISEHNRLYWYRQTLGQGPEFLTYFQNEAQLEKSRLLSDRFSAERPKGSFSTLEIQRTEQGDSAMYLCASSLGITGAEQYFGPGTRLTVT.

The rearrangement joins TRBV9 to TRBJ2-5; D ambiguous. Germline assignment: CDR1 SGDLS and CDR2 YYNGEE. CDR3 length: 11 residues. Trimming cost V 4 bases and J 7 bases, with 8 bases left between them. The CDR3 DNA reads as TGTGCCAGCAGCAAATACGGGACCCAGTACTTC. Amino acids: CASSKYGTQYF.

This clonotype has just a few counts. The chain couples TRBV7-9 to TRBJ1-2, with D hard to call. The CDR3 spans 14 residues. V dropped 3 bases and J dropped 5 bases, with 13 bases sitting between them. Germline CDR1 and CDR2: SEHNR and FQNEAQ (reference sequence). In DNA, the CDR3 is TGTGCCAGCAGCTTGAGCGGTGAACGATATGGCTACACCTTC. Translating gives CASSLSGERYGYTF. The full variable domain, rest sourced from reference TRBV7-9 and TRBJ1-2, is DTGVSQNPRHKITKRGQNVTFRCDPISEHNRLYWYRQTLGQGPEFLTYFQNEAQLEKSRLLSDRFSAERPKGSFSTLEIQRTEQGDSAMYLCASSLSGERYGYTFGSGTRLTVV.

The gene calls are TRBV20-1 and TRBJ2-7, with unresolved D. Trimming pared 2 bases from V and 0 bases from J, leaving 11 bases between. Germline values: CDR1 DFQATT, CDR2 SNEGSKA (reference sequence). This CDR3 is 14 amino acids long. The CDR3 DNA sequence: TGCAGTGCTAGACCCCAGGTCCGCTCCTACGAGCAGTACTTC. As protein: CSARPQVRSYEQYF.

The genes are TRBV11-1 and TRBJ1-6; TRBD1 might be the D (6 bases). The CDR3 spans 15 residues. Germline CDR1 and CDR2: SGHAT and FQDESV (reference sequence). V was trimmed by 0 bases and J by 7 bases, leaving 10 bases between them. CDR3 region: CASSLADRRNSPLHF. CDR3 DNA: TGTGCCAGCAGCTTAGCCGACAGGAGGAATTCACCCCTCCACTTT. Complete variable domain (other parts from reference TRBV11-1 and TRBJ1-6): EAEVAQSPRYKITEKSQAVAFWCDPISGHATLYWYRQILGQGPELLVQFQDESVVDDSQLPKDRFSAERLKGVDSTLKIQPAELGDSAMYLCASSLADRRNSPLHFGNGTRLTVT.

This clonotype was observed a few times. CDR3 DNA: TGTGCCAGCAGCCTAAAGGGATCGATTTACGAGCAGTACTTC. Amino acids: CASSLKGSIYEQYF. The gene calls are TRBV2 and TRBJ2-7; D ambiguous. The V end lost 6 bases, the J end lost 4 bases, and 16 bases lay between the germline ends. Germline V gene data show CDR1 as SNHLY and CDR2 as FYNNEI. The CDR3 has 14 residues.

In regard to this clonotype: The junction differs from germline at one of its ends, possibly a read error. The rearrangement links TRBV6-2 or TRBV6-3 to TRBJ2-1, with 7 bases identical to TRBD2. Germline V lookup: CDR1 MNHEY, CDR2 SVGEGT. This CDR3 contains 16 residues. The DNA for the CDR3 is TGTGCCAGCAGATCCCTAGCGGAGGGCTCCTACAATAAGCAGTTCTTC. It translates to CASRSLAEGSYNKQFF.

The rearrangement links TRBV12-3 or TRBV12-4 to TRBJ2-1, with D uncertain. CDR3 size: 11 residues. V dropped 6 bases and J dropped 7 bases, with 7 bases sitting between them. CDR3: CASRQRNEQFF. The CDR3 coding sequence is TGTGCCAGCAGGCAGAGGAATGAGCAGTTCTTC.

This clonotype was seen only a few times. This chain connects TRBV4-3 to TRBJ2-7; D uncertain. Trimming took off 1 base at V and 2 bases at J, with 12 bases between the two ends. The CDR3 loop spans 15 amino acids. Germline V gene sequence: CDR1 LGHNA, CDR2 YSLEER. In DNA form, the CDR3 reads TGCGCCAGCAGCCAAGGCTTAGAGAGCCCCTACGAGCAGTACTTC. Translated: CASSQGLESPYEQYF.

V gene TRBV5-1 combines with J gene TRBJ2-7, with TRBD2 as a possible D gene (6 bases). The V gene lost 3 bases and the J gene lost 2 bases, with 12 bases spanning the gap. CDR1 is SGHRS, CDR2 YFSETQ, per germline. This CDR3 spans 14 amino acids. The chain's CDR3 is CASSYSGVTYEQYF. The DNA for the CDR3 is TGCGCCAGCAGCTATAGCGGCGTTACCTACGAGCAGTACTTC.

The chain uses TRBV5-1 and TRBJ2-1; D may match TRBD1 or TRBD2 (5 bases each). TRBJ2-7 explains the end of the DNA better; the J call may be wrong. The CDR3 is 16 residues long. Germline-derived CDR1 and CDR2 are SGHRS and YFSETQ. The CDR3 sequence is CASSGGRGSSYNEQYF. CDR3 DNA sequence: TGCGCCAGCAGCGGGGGACGCGGATCCTCCTACAATGAGCAGTACTTC.

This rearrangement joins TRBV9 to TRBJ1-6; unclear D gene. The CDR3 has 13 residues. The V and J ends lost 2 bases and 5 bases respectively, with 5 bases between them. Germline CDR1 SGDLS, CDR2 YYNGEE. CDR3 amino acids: CASSVLDNSPLHF. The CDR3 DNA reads TGTGCCAGCAGCGTGCTTGATAATTCACCCCTCCACTTT.

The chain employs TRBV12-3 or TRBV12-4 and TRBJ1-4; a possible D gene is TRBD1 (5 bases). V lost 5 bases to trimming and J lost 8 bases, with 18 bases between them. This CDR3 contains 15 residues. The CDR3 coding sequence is TGTGCCAGCAGTCACCGGGGGGTAGGAGTAGAAAAACTGTTTTTT. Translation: CASSHRGVGVEKLFF.

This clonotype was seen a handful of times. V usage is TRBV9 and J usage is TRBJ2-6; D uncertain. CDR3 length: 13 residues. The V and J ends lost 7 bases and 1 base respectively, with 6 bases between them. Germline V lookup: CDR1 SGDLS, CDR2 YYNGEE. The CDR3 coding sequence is TGTGCCAGCCGACGGTCTGGGGCCAACGTCCTGACTTTC. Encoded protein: CASRRSGANVLTF.

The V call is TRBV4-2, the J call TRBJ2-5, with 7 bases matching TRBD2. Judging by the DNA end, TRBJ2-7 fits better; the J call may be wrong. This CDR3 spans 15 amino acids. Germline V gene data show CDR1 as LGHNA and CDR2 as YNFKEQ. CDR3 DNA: TGTGCCAGCAGCCAAGTAGGAACTAGCGAGGGCGAGCAGTACTTC. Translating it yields CASSQVGTSEGEQYF.

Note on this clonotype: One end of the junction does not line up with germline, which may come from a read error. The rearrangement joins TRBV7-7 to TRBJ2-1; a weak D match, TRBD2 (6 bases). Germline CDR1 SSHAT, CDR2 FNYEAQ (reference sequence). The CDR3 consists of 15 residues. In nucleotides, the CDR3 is TGTGCTAGCAGCTTAAGCTGGGGGGCCTACAATGAGCAGTTCTTC. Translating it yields CASSLSWGAYNEQFF.

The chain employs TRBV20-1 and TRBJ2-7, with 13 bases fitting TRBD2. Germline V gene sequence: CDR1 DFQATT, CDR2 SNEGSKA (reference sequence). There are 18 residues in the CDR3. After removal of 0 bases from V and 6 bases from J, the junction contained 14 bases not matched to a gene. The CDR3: CSARDQLAGGHLIVEQYF. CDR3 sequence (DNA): TGCAGTGCTAGAGATCAACTAGCGGGAGGGCATTTAATAGTCGAGCAGTACTTC.

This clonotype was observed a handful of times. The CDR3 reads CATSSSGGTVGYNEQFF. CDR3 DNA sequence: TGTGCCACCAGTTCTAGCGGGGGGACCGTCGGCTACAATGAGCAGTTCTTC. The rearrangement joins TRBV24-1 to TRBJ2-1, with TRBD2 identical over 11 bases. CDR1 and CDR2 from the germline V gene are KGHDR and SFDVKD. The CDR3 runs to 17 residues. V trimming: 6 bases; J trimming: 3 bases; junction bases outside the gene matches: 9.

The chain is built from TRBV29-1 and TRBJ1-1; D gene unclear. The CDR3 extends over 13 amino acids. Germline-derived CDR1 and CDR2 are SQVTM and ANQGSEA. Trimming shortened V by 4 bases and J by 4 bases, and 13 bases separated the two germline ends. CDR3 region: CSVVGRMGTEAFF. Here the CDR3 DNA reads TGCAGCGTTGTTGGCCGGATGGGCACTGAAGCTTTCTTT.

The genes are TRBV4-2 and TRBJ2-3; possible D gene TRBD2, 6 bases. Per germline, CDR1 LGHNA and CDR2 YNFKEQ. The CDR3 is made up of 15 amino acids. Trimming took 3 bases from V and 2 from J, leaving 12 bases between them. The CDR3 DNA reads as TGTGCCAGCAGCCATCCCCGGGACTTCACAGATACGCAGTATTTT. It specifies CASSHPRDFTDTQYF.

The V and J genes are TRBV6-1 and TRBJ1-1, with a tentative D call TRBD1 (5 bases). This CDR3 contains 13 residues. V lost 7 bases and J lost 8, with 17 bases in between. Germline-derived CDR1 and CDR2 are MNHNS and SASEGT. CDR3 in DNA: TGTGCCAGCACAGGACGGCAGGGAGGAGAAGCTTTCTTT. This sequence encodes CASTGRQGGEAFF.

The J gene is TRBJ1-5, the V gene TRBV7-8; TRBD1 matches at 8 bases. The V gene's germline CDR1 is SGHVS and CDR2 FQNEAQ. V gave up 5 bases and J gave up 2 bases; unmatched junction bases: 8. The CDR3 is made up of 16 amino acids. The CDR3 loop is CASSPDRGLGNQPQHF. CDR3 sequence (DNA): TGTGCCAGCAGCCCAGACAGGGGTTTGGGCAATCAGCCCCAGCATTTT.

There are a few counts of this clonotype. CDR3 loop: CASSHRTGRHSPLHF. The CDR3 DNA sequence: TGTGCCAGCAGTCATCGGACAGGTCGTCATTCACCCCTCCACTTT. The genes are TRBV6-5 and TRBJ1-6; 7 positions match TRBD1. V lost 5 bases and J lost 8; bases outside the gene matches: 9. CDR1 and CDR2 from the germline V gene are MNHEY and SVGAGI. The CDR3 extends over 15 amino acids.